This T cell receptor beta chain originates from a study of TIL therapy for anti-PD-1-resistant metastatic lung cancer. On the study more broadly: Median tumor PD-L1 proportion score was about 6%. Most patients had lung adenocarcinoma; a handful of tumors were EGFR-mutant, two ALK-rearranged; half smoked currently or formerly. Tumors carried a median about 1.6 non-synonymous mutations per megabase. Overall study findings and caveats: Treatment-naive, never-smoker and oncogene-addicted patients were overrepresented in this highly selected cohort.

Time point meaning: pre-treatment sample, taken before nivolumab and TIL therapy. Most excised metastases sampled were pleural nodules or supraclavicular lymph nodes. This clone is deemed large (0.1 to 1%). Antigen specificity is unknown. The CDR3 runs to 12 residues. Germline CDR1 and CDR2: SQVTM and ANQGSEA. With 7 bases removed from V and 0 bases from J, the gap between germline ends came to 9 bases. The immunoSEQ assay was v3. Only in-frame clones appear in the TCRdb table, and some are missing; sequencing was by immunoSEQ multiplex PCR. Of about 10,000 clones in the sample, approximately 60% were seen once.

The source of this sequence is a person between 25 and 79 years old with non-small cell lung cancer. This specimen was tumor tissue, taken at baseline. The chain is built from TRBV29-1 and TRBJ1-2; D not resolved. For the CDR3, the DNA is TGCAGCGCAACCCACCCTAACTATGGCTACACCTTC. This translates into CSATHPNYGYTF.